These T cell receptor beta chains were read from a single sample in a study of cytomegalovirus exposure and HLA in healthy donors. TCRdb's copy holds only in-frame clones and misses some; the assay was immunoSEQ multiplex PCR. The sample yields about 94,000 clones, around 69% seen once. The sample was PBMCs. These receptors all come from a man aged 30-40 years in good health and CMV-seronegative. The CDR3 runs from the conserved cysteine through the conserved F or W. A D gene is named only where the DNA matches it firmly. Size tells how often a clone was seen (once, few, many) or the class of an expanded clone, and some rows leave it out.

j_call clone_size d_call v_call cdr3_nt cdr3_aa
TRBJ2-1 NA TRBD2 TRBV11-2 TGTGCCAGCAGCGACGCGGGAGGTGAGCAGTTCTTC CASSDAGGEQFF
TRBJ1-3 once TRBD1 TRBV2 TGTGCCAGCAGTATATCGGGACAGGGTACCAACACCATATATTTT CASSISGQGTNTIYF
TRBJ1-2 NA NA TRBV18 TGTGCCAGCTCACCACCGACCCTTGGCGGGAGATATGGCTACACCTTC CASSPPTLGGRYGYTF
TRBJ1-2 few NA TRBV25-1 TGTGCCAGCAGTGACCTACAGGGAACAAGGGGCTACACCTTC CASSDLQGTRGYTF
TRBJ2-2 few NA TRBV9 TGTGCCAGCAGCCCCCACTCAAGCGGGGAGCTGTTTTTT CASSPHSSGELFF
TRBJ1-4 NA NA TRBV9 TGTGCCAGCAGCGTAGGTACGGTCGCCAATGAAAAACTGTTTTTT CASSVGTVANEKLFF
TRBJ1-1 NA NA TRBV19 TGTGCCAGTAGTATTTCTCTCGTTGCTGAAGCTTTCTTT CASSISLVAEAFF
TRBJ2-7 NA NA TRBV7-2 TGTGCCAGCAGCCTTATAGCGACTAGCTCCTACGAGCAGTACTTC CASSLIATSSYEQYF
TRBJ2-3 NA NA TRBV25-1 TGTGCCAGCAGTGAACGGGGGGCGGTTGATACGCAGTATTTT CASSERGAVDTQYF
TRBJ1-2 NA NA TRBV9 TGTGCCAGCAGCGGCCTTGACAGGCCCTATGGCTACACCTTC CASSGLDRPYGYTF
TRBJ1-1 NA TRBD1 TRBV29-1 TGCAGCGTTGATCAGGGGGGAAAAACTGAAGCTTTCTTT CSVDQGGKTEAFF
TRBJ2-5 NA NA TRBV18 TGTGCCAGCTCACCACCGTCAGGGAAAAGCCAAGAGACCCAGTACTTC CASSPPSGKSQETQYF
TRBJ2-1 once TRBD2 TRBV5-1 TGCGCCAGCAGCTTTCTAGCGGGGGCCGGAAATGAGCAGTTCTTC CASSFLAGAGNEQFF
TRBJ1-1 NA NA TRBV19 TGTGCCACTAGTTTGCGGGCTGAAGCTTTCTTT CATSLRAEAFF
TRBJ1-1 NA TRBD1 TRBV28 TGTGCCAGCAGTCCCTGGACAGGGGGCGAATGGACTGAAGCTTTCTTT CASSPWTGGEWTEAFF
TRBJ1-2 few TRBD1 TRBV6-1 TGTGCCAGCAGTGAGGACAGGGGAACGGGTGGCTACACCTTC CASSEDRGTGGYTF
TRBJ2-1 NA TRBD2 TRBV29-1 TGCAGCGCACAGCTCAGCGGGAGGGCCTATTACAATGAGCAGTTCTTC CSAQLSGRAYYNEQFF
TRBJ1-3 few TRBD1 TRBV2 TGTGCCAGCAGACGGACAGGATCCTCTGGAAACACCATATATTTT CASRRTGSSGNTIYF
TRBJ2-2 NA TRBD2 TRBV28 TGTGCCAGCATAGGGGCAGTCGGCGGGAGAACCACCGGGGAGCTGTTTTTT CASIGAVGGRTTGELFF
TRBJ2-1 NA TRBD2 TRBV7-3 TGTGCCAGCAGCCCTCCCGGGGGGGGATACAATGAGCAGTTCTTC CASSPPGGGYNEQFF
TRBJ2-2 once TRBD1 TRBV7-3 TGTGCCAGCAGCGGAAACAGGGGCACCGGGGAGCTGTTTTTT CASSGNRGTGELFF
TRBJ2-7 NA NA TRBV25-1 TGTGCCAGCAGGTCAGCGGAGCAATCCTACGAGCAGTACTTC CASRSAEQSYEQYF
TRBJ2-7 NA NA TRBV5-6 TGTGCCAGCAGCTTGCGGTTGGTCTACGAGCAGTACTTC CASSLRLVYEQYF
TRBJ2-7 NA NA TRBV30 TGTGCCTGGAGTTTCACCTACGAGCAGTACTTC CAWSFTYEQYF
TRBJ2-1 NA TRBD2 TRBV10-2 TGCGCCAGCAGTGCCAGACCGGGACTAGCGGGGGTTAATGAGCAGTTCTTC CASSARPGLAGVNEQFF
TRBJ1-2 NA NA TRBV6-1 TGTGCCAGCAGTGAAGCGCTAGGGGCGGGGATAGGTGGCTACACCTTC CASSEALGAGIGGYTF
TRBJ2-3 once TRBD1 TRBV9 TGTGCCAGCAGCGACCGGACAGGGATTTACACAGATACGCAGTATTTT CASSDRTGIYTDTQYF
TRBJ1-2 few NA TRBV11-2 TGTGCCAGCAGCTTAGACAGGGATTATGGCTACACCTTC CASSLDRDYGYTF
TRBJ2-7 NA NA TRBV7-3 TGTGCCAGCAGCTTAACTAGTCAAGCGCGGCAGTACTTC CASSLTSQARQYF
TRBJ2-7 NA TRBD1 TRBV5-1 TGCGCCAGCAGCTACCGGGACAGCCTCGAGCAGTACTTC CASSYRDSLEQYF
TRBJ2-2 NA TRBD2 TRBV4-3 TGCGCCAGCAGCCTGACTAGCGGATGGTCCGGGGAGCTGTTTTTT CASSLTSGWSGELFF
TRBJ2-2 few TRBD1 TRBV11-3 TGTGCCAGCAGCTTAGTGGGACAGCACACCGGGGAGCTGTTTTTT CASSLVGQHTGELFF
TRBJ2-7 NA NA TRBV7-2 TGTGCCAGCAGCTTATCCGGGTTCAATGCTCGGCGGTACTTC CASSLSGFNARRYF
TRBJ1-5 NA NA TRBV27 TGTGCCAGTTCCGAAGTAGCTAATCAGCCCCAGCATTTT CASSEVANQPQHF
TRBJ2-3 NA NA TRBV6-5 TGTGCCAGCAGTCGACACGGATCTACAGATACGCAGTATTTT CASSRHGSTDTQYF
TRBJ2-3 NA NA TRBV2 TGTGCCAGCAGTAGGGGCAGGGTAGATACGCAGTATTTT CASSRGRVDTQYF
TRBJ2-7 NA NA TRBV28 TGTGCCAGCAGTTTTGAAAGCTTCACCTACGAGCAGTACTTC CASSFESFTYEQYF
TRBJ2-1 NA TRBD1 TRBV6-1 TGTGCCAGCAGTGAAGGGACAGGTACCTACAATGAGCAGTTCTTC CASSEGTGTYNEQFF
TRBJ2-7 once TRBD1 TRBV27 TGTGCCAGCACAAAACAGGGGGGCTCCTACGAGCAGTACTTC CASTKQGGSYEQYF
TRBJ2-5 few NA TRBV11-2 TGTGCCAGCAGCCGACTAGTGCACCAAGAGACCCAGTACTTC CASSRLVHQETQYF
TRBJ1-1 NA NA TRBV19 TGTGCCAGTAGTATAGACAGGGGCACTGAAGCTTTCTTT CASSIDRGTEAFF
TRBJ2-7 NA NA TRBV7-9 TGTGCCAGCAGCCCTCCCAACGGCGGCTACGAGCAGTACTTC CASSPPNGGYEQYF
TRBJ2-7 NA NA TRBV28 TGTGCCAGCAGTTTCCGCGGTCGTGTCACACCCTACGAGCAGTACTTC CASSFRGRVTPYEQYF
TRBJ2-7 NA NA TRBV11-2 TGTGCCAGCAGCTTAGTCGGACTACCGAACCCCCACGAGCAGTACTTC CASSLVGLPNPHEQYF
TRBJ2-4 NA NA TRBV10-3 TGTGCCATCAGTCTCCTGAGGGTGCCACTAGCCAAAAACATTCAGTACTTC CAISLLRVPLAKNIQYF
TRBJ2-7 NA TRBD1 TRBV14 TGTGCCAGCAGCGTTTCGGCGACAGGGGTAGTCTACGAGCAGTACTTC CASSVSATGVVYEQYF
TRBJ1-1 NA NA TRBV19 TGTGCCAGTAAGTACTTAGGGGGCACTGAAGCTTTCTTT CASKYLGGTEAFF
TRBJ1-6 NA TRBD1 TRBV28 TGTGCCAGCAGTTTGACAGGGCGTAATTCACCCCTCCACTTT CASSLTGRNSPLHF
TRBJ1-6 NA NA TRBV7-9 TGTGCCAGCAGCCAGTCCTCCTATAATTCACCCCTCCACTTT CASSQSSYNSPLHF
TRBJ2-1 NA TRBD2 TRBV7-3 TGTGCCAGCAGCCCCCGACTAGCGGGAGACAATGAGCAGTTCTTC CASSPRLAGDNEQFF
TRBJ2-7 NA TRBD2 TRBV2 TGTGCCAGCAGTGCTTCGACAGCGGGGAGCTCCTACGAGCAGTACTTC CASSASTAGSSYEQYF
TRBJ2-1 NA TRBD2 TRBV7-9 TGTGCCAGCAGACTAGCGGGGAACACTTTAGATGAGCAGTTCTTC CASRLAGNTLDEQFF
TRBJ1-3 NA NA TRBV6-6 TGTGCCAGCAGTCCCTTGGAGGCCCGCTCTGGAAACACCATATATTTT CASSPLEARSGNTIYF
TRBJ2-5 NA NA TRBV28 TGTGCCAGCAGTTTATCCCCTAGAGGAGAGACCCAGTACTTC CASSLSPRGETQYF
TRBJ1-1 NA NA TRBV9 TGTGCCAGCAGCTTATATACAGGGAACACTGAAGCTTTCTTT CASSLYTGNTEAFF
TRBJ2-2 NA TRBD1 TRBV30 TGTGCCTGGAGTATTCAGGGGGCAGGCACCGGGGAGCTGTTTTTT CAWSIQGAGTGELFF
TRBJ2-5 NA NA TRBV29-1 TGCAGTGCGAGGGGGGAGACCCAGTACTTC CSARGETQYF
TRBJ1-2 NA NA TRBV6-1 TGTGCCAGCAGGGAGGCCGGGGGTAACTATGGCTACACCTTC CASREAGGNYGYTF
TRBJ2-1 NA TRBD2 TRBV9 TGTGCCAGCAGCGTAGCTATAGCGGGAGCGGAGAATGAGCAGTTCTTC CASSVAIAGAENEQFF